What follows describes a single T cell receptor beta chain. Antigen: not known. This sample stems from a study of T cell responses to AZD1222 COVID-19 vaccine. Study-level results: Clonal diversity was possibly underestimated, and the donors were mostly white British, with more females. Increased Spike-specific TCR breadth and depth were observed after two AZD1222 doses.

Method: immunoSEQ multiplex PCR; TCRdb's copy keeps in-frame clones and lacks some. The sample holds approximately 150,000 clones, roughly 92% seen once. The clonotype originates from an adult in good health. The material sequenced was peripheral blood, taken on day 0 of AZD1222 vaccination.

The CDR3 spells CASRLAGGVSEQYF. The CDR3 DNA reads TGTGCCAGCAGACTAGCGGGAGGGGTTAGCGAGCAGTACTTC. The chain combines TRBV6-5 with TRBJ2-7, with 13 bases matching TRBD2. The junction had 5 bases not matched to a gene; V was cut back by 6 bases and J by 6 bases. Germline lookup yields CDR1 MNHEY and CDR2 SVGAGI. The CDR3 is made up of 14 amino acids.